Listed below are T cell receptor beta chains from one sample, sequenced in a study of early T cells in non-severe SARS-CoV-2 infection. TCRdb passed the 5' RACE reads through MiXCR, listing each CDR3 protein once. The sample carries approximately 28,000 distinct CDR3 sequences, 4.5% to 6% recorded once. Material: whole blood. These receptor sequences come from an adult who was a healthcare worker with PCR-confirmed SARS-CoV-2 infection or an uninfected control (not recorded which). CDR3s include the opening cysteine and the closing phenylalanine or tryptophan. The D gene is left open where the match is weak. Clone size appears in some rows only: once, few, many, or a class for an expanded clone.

clone size,V gene,J gene,D gene,CDR3 protein,CDR3 DNA
many,TRBV6-6,TRBJ2-3,TRBD2,CASSYRREDTQYF,TGTGCCAGCAGTTACCGGCGGGAGGATACGCAGTATTTT
NA,TRBV5-6,TRBJ2-7,TRBD2,CASSRVAGGPYYEQYF,TGTGCCAGCAGCAGAGTAGCGGGGGGCCCCTACTACGAGCAGTACTTC
medium-sized,TRBV20-1,TRBJ2-7,TRBD1,CSASWTGDHEQYF,TGCAGTGCGTCCTGGACAGGGGACCACGAGCAGTACTTC
many,TRBV11-2,TRBJ1-6,NA,CASSPEGGNSPLHF,TGTGCCAGCAGCCCCGAGGGTGGTAATTCACCCCTCCACTTT
few,TRBV7-2,TRBJ2-3,TRBD2,CASSAGLAGPRGTDTQYF,TGTGCCAGCAGCGCAGGACTAGCGGGGCCCAGGGGCACAGATACGCAGTATTTT
many,TRBV5-1,TRBJ2-7,TRBD1,CASSSGTVTYEQYF,TGCGCCAGCAGCTCCGGGACAGTGACCTACGAGCAGTACTTC
NA,TRBV9,TRBJ2-5,NA,CASSLGQETQYF,TGTGCCAGCAGCCTGGGACAAGAGACCCAGTACTTC
many,TRBV11-2,TRBJ2-1,NA,CASGPAGSSYNEQFF,TGTGCCAGCGGGCCAGCAGGTAGCTCCTACAATGAGCAGTTCTTC
many,TRBV6-5,TRBJ1-6,TRBD1,CASSWTGGNSPLHF,TGTGCCAGCAGTTGGACAGGGGGCAATTCACCCCTCCACTTT
many,TRBV6-5,TRBJ2-7,TRBD1,CASSTSSDRNYEQYF,TGTGCCAGCAGCACTAGTTCGGACAGGAACTACGAGCAGTACTTC
many,TRBV29-1,TRBJ2-4,NA,CSVEDLELRTF,TGCAGCGTTGAAGATCTGGAACTCCGGACATTC
NA,TRBV6-2/TRBV6-3,TRBJ2-3,NA,CASSYSGRPDTQYF,TGTGCCAGCAGTTACTCTGGGCGCCCAGATACGCAGTATTTT
once,TRBV7-9,TRBJ2-7,TRBD1,CASSPGTGYGEQYF,TGTGCCAGCAGCCCAGGGACAGGTTATGGCGAGCAGTACTTC
NA,TRBV14,TRBJ2-3,NA,CASSRNTGPGFDTQYF,TGTGCCAGCAGCCGAAACACGGGACCCGGTTTCGATACGCAGTATTTT
NA,TRBV9,TRBJ1-1,NA,CASSPPGNTEAFF,TGTGCCAGCAGCCCCCCGGGGAACACTGAAGCTTTCTTT
many,TRBV7-2,TRBJ2-3,TRBD2,CASSLVLAGGLTTDTQYF,TGTGCCAGCAGCTTAGTTCTAGCGGGGGGGCTCACGACAGATACGCAGTATTTT
many,TRBV6-2/TRBV6-3,TRBJ1-2,NA,CASSYSIGFGGTGGSYGYTF,TGTGCCAGCAGTTACTCGATTGGGTTCGGCGGAACCGGAGGAAGCTATGGCTACACCTTC
NA,TRBV7-8,TRBJ2-3,TRBD2,CASRRLAGETDTQYF,TGTGCCAGCAGGCGACTAGCGGGGGAGACAGATACGCAGTATTTT
many,TRBV24-1,TRBJ2-3,NA,CATSVGTDTQYF,TGTGCCACCAGTGTCGGGACAGATACGCAGTATTTT
NA,TRBV12-3/TRBV12-4,TRBJ2-1,NA,CASGEINSYNEQFF,TGTGCCAGCGGAGAGATTAACTCCTACAATGAGCAGTTCTTC
few,TRBV6-2/TRBV6-3,TRBJ1-6,NA,CASSKDGSSYNSPLHF,TGTGCCAGCAGCAAGGACGGAAGCTCCTATAATTCACCCCTCCACTTT
few,TRBV24-1,TRBJ2-1,TRBD2,CATSGGGARSSYNEQFF,TGTGCCACCAGTGGCGGGGGGGCCCGGAGCTCCTACAATGAGCAGTTCTTC
many,TRBV5-1,TRBJ1-2,NA,CASSLDQRGYTF,TGCGCCAGCAGCTTGGACCAGAGGGGCTACACCTTC
many,TRBV27,TRBJ2-1,TRBD2,CASKTSGGAEEQFF,TGTGCCAGTAAGACTAGCGGGGGGGCGGAGGAGCAGTTCTTC
medium-sized,TRBV5-1,TRBJ2-4,NA,CASSLDRESKNIQYF,TGCGCCAGCAGCTTGGACAGGGAGTCCAAAAACATTCAGTACTTC
few,TRBV20-1,TRBJ2-1,TRBD1,CSVRGYEQFF,TGCAGTGTCAGGGGGTATGAGCAGTTCTTC
many,TRBV7-6,TRBJ2-2,TRBD2,CASSLEAGGTGELFF,TGTGCCAGCAGCTTAGAGGCGGGGGGCACCGGGGAGCTGTTTTTT
few,TRBV7-2,TRBJ2-7,TRBD1,CASSPGQGFYEQYF,TGTGCCAGCAGCCCAGGACAGGGTTTCTACGAGCAGTACTTC
NA,TRBV5-5,TRBJ2-2,NA,CASSSRGVGTGELFF,TGTGCCAGCAGCTCCAGGGGAGTAGGTACCGGGGAGCTGTTTTTT
few,TRBV20-1,TRBJ2-3,TRBD1,CSAPDREGTDTQYF,TGCAGTGCTCCGGACAGGGAAGGCACAGATACGCAGTATTTT
medium-sized,TRBV10-2,TRBJ1-5,NA,CASAPPGDDQPQHF,TGCGCCAGTGCTCCCCCAGGGGACGATCAGCCCCAGCATTTT
NA,TRBV6-5,TRBJ1-5,TRBD1,CASSTGQGNQPQHF,TGTGCCAGCAGTACCGGACAGGGCAATCAGCCCCAGCATTTT
many,TRBV7-9,TRBJ1-5,NA,CASSLRDNQPQHF,TGTGCCAGCAGCTTAAGGGACAATCAGCCCCAGCATTTT
NA,TRBV11-3,TRBJ1-1,TRBD1,CASSQAGQKNTEAFF,TGTGCCAGCAGCCAAGCGGGACAGAAGAACACTGAAGCTTTCTTT
many,TRBV13,TRBJ2-1,NA,CASSRTENEQFF,TGTGCCAGCAGCCGGACAGAAAATGAGCAGTTCTTC
many,TRBV18,TRBJ2-3,NA,CASSPTTGADTQYF,TGTGCCAGCTCACCGACCACTGGAGCAGATACGCAGTATTTT
many,TRBV7-2,TRBJ1-5,NA,CASSLHNQPQHF,TGTGCCAGCAGCCTACATAATCAGCCCCAGCATTTT
NA,TRBV6-2/TRBV6-3,TRBJ2-7,NA,CASHRDGPYEQYF,TGTGCCAGCCATCGGGACGGACCCTACGAGCAGTACTTC
medium-sized,TRBV4-1,TRBJ2-7,NA,CASSQAHPTYEQYF,TGCGCCAGCAGCCAAGCCCACCCAACCTACGAGCAGTACTTC
many,TRBV3-1,TRBJ2-2,TRBD1,CASSRRQGSNTGELFF,TGTGCCAGCAGCCGACGACAGGGATCGAACACCGGGGAGCTGTTTTTT
many,TRBV12-3/TRBV12-4,TRBJ2-5,NA,CASRSRVGLETQYF,TGTGCCAGCAGGTCGCGGGTAGGCTTGGAGACCCAGTACTTC
many,TRBV5-1,TRBJ2-7,NA,CASSLGQALGEQYF,TGCGCCAGCAGCTTGGGACAGGCTCTTGGAGAGCAGTACTTC
many,TRBV11-2,TRBJ2-3,TRBD2,CASSSRTSGGTDTQYF,TGTGCCAGCAGCTCCCGGACTAGCGGGGGCACAGATACGCAGTATTTT
few,TRBV12-3/TRBV12-4,TRBJ1-5,NA,CASSQNRGSNQPQHF,TGTGCCAGCAGTCAAAACAGAGGATCAAATCAGCCCCAGCATTTT
few,TRBV12-3/TRBV12-4,TRBJ1-1,TRBD1,CASSRTGEAFF,TGTGCCAGCAGTCGGACAGGGGAAGCTTTCTTT
few,TRBV19,TRBJ1-2,NA,CASSPGTVGYTF,TGTGCCAGTAGTCCCGGGACGGTTGGCTACACCTTC
NA,TRBV20-1,TRBJ2-3,NA,CSARGGTTDTQYF,TGCAGTGCTAGAGGGGGAACCACAGATACGCAGTATTTT
many,TRBV6-5,TRBJ2-6,NA,CASTTPRGVSGANVLTF,TGTGCCAGCACCACCCCCCGAGGGGTGTCTGGGGCCAACGTCCTGACTTTC
many,TRBV15,TRBJ1-6,TRBD1,CATSGGGDSSPLHF,TGTGCCACCAGCGGAGGGGGCGACTCTTCACCCCTCCACTTT
few,TRBV5-1,TRBJ2-3,TRBD2,CASSFSGGYTDTQYF,TGCGCCAGCAGCTTTAGCGGGGGTTACACAGATACGCAGTATTTT
many,TRBV7-6,TRBJ1-3,NA,CASRLTSGAGNTIYF,TGTGCCAGCAGGTTAACCTCCGGGGCTGGAAACACCATATATTTT
few,TRBV5-1,TRBJ2-2,NA,CASSLVSSNTGELFF,TGCGCCAGCAGCTTGGTTTCATCGAACACCGGGGAGCTGTTTTTT
many,TRBV20-1,TRBJ2-5,NA,CSAAPKETQYF,TGCAGCGCCGCGCCTAAAGAGACCCAGTACTTC
many,TRBV20-1,TRBJ1-5,NA,CSARGQANQPQHF,TGCAGTGCTAGAGGTCAGGCCAATCAGCCCCAGCATTTT
many,TRBV11-2,TRBJ2-7,NA,CASSSGRYEQYF,TGTGCCAGCAGTTCGGGTCGATACGAGCAGTACTTC
many,TRBV20-1,TRBJ2-7,NA,CSARPTGSSEQYF,TGCAGTGCTAGACCGACAGGATCCTCCGAGCAGTACTTC
many,TRBV27,TRBJ2-7,TRBD1,CASSSTDRGRSYEQYF,TGTGCCAGCAGTTCTACCGACAGGGGACGCTCCTACGAGCAGTACTTC
NA,TRBV29-1,TRBJ2-1,TRBD1,CSVDRPPGQSYNEQFF,TGCAGCGTTGACCGACCGCCGGGACAGTCCTACAATGAGCAGTTCTTC
NA,TRBV7-3,TRBJ1-6,TRBD1,CASSLTSTGRLHF,TGTGCCAGCAGCCTGACGTCGACAGGGCGCCTCCACTTT